This T cell receptor beta chain appears in the sequencing data of a study of OX40 agonist ivuxolimab in advanced cancers. Trimming removed 6 bases from V and 5 bases from J; junction bases left unmatched: 5. CDR1 is SQVTM, CDR2 ANQGSEA, per germline. This CDR3 comprises 13 residues. Produced via immunoSEQ multiplex PCR; TCRdb's table is partial and in-frame only. This sample yields about 68,000 clones, of which 65% to 85% are seen a single time; about a tenth belongs to the top ten. The TCR comes from an adult with an advanced solid tumor such as melanoma, head and neck, liver or kidney cancer. The specimen comprised CD4+ or CD8+ T cells sorted from blood, sampled in a trial of the OX40 agonist ivuxolimab. The chain has TRBV29-1 and TRBJ1-1; the match to TRBD1 covers 11 bases. The CDR3 DNA sequence: TGCAGCGTATCCGGACAGGGGGCGACTGAAGCTTTCTTT. Protein: CSVSGQGATEAFF.